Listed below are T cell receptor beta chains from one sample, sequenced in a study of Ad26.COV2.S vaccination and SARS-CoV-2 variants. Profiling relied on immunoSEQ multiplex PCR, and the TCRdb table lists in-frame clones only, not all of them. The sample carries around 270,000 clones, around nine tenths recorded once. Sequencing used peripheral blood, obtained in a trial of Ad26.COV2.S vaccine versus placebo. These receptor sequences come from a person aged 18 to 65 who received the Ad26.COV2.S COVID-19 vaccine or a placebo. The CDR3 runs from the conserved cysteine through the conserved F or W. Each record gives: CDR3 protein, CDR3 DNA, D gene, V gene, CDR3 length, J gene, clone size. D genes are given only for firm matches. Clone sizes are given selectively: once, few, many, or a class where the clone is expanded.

CDR3: CASSTLAGKGNEQFF
DNA: TGTGCCAGTAGTACCCTAGCGGGAAAAGGCAATGAGCAGTTCTTC
D: TRBD2
V: TRBV19
length: 15
J: TRBJ2-1
size: .

CDR3: CATSAGLKTEAFF
DNA: TGTGCCACCAGTGCCGGGCTAAAGACTGAAGCTTTCTTT
D: .
V: TRBV24-1
length: 13
J: TRBJ1-1
size: .

CDR3: CASSLDPNPNYGYTF
DNA: TGTGCCAGCAGCTTGGATCCCAACCCTAACTATGGCTACACCTTC
D: .
V: TRBV5-6
length: 15
J: TRBJ1-2
size: .

CDR3: CASSEGSDNSPLHF
DNA: TGTGCCAGCAGTGAAGGGTCCGATAATTCACCCCTCCACTTT
D: .
V: TRBV6-4
length: 14
J: TRBJ1-6
size: few

CDR3: CASSPSGSSYNEQFF
DNA: TGTGCCAGCAGCCCTAGCGGGAGTTCCTACAATGAGCAGTTCTTC
D: TRBD2
V: TRBV4-2
length: 15
J: TRBJ2-1
size: many

CDR3: CASSRLAGLSGANVLTF
DNA: TGTGCCAGCAGTCGACTAGCGGGACTCTCTGGGGCCAACGTCCTGACTTTC
D: TRBD2
V: TRBV27
length: 17
J: TRBJ2-6
size: few

CDR3: CASSYYMGSGANVLTF
DNA: TGTGCCAGCAGTTACTATATGGGGTCTGGGGCCAACGTCCTGACTTTC
D: .
V: TRBV6-5
length: 16
J: TRBJ2-6
size: .

CDR3: CASSGRGLAKNIQYF
DNA: TGTGCCAGCAGCGGCCGGGGTCTAGCCAAAAACATTCAGTACTTC
D: .
V: TRBV9
length: 15
J: TRBJ2-4
size: .

CDR3: CASSSVVIASGDEQYF
DNA: TGTGCCAGCAGCTCCGTTGTAATAGCGAGTGGGGACGAGCAGTACTTC
D: .
V: TRBV7-2
length: 16
J: TRBJ2-7
size: .

CDR3: CASSLGPLTTDTQYF
DNA: TGTGCCAGCAGCTTAGGGCCTCTTACTACAGATACGCAGTATTTT
D: .
V: TRBV7-9
length: 15
J: TRBJ2-3
size: .

CDR3: CASSLTENSPLHF
DNA: TGTGCCAGCAGTTTGACGGAGAATTCACCCCTCCACTTT
D: .
V: TRBV6-5
length: 13
J: TRBJ1-6
size: once

CDR3: CASSVQGAGTDTQYF
DNA: TGTGCCAGCAGCGTACAGGGGGCCGGCACAGATACGCAGTATTTT
D: TRBD1
V: TRBV9
length: 15
J: TRBJ2-3
size: .

CDR3: CASSYSGGGTTDTQYF
DNA: TGTGCCAGCAGTTACTCGGGCGGAGGAACCACAGATACGCAGTATTTT
D: .
V: TRBV6-5
length: 16
J: TRBJ2-3
size: .

CDR3: CASSPRDREWGEQFF
DNA: TGTGCCAGCAGCCCCCGGGACAGGGAATGGGGTGAGCAGTTCTTC
D: TRBD1
V: TRBV5-6
length: 15
J: TRBJ2-1
size: .

CDR3: CASTPQGTDTQYF
DNA: TGTGCCAGTACTCCTCAGGGTACAGATACGCAGTATTTT
D: .
V: TRBV19
length: 13
J: TRBJ2-3
size: .

CDR3: CASSYSMTGTSGDKETQYF
DNA: TGTGCCAGCAGTTACTCCATGACCGGGACTAGCGGGGACAAAGAGACCCAGTACTTC
D: TRBD2
V: TRBV6-2/TRBV6-3
length: 19
J: TRBJ2-5
size: .

CDR3: CASSPDRGGNTIYF
DNA: TGTGCCAGCTCACCGGACAGGGGGGGAAACACCATATATTTT
D: TRBD1
V: TRBV18
length: 14
J: TRBJ1-3
size: few

CDR3: CASRTQETQYF
DNA: TGCGCCAGCAGGACCCAAGAGACCCAGTACTTC
D: .
V: TRBV5-1
length: 11
J: TRBJ2-5
size: .

CDR3: CASSPSTHEQFF
DNA: TGTGCCAGCAGCCCCAGTACCCATGAGCAGTTCTTC
D: .
V: TRBV7-9
length: 12
J: TRBJ2-1
size: .

CDR3: CATSRDWGGRFLANYGYTF
DNA: TGTGCCACCAGCAGAGATTGGGGGGGCAGGTTCCTAGCTAACTATGGCTACACCTTC
D: .
V: TRBV15
length: 19
J: TRBJ1-2
size: .

CDR3: CASSQGASGVYETQYF
DNA: TGCGCCAGCAGCCAAGGGGCTAGCGGGGTATATGAGACCCAGTACTTC
D: TRBD2
V: TRBV4-3
length: 16
J: TRBJ2-5
size: once

CDR3: CASGFGDQPQHF
DNA: TGTGCTAGTGGTTTCGGAGATCAGCCCCAGCATTTT
D: .
V: TRBV12-5
length: 12
J: TRBJ1-5
size: .

CDR3: CASSETGVNTEAFF
DNA: TGTGCCAGCAGCGAGACAGGGGTGAACACTGAAGCTTTCTTT
D: TRBD1
V: TRBV9
length: 14
J: TRBJ1-1
size: .

CDR3: CASSDWETQYF
DNA: TGTGCCAGCAGTGACTGGGAGACCCAGTACTTC
D: .
V: TRBV2
length: 11
J: TRBJ2-5
size: .

CDR3: CASSLLPGTGGDEQYF
DNA: TGCGCCAGCAGCTTGTTGCCGGGGACAGGGGGCGACGAGCAGTACTTC
D: TRBD1
V: TRBV5-1
length: 16
J: TRBJ2-7
size: once

CDR3: CASSIGGSTGIYF
DNA: TGTGCCAGCAGTATCGGGGGCTCAACAGGCATATATTTT
D: .
V: TRBV6-5
length: 13
J: TRBJ1-3
size: .

CDR3: CATSGPGTGGANTGELFF
DNA: TGTGCCACCAGTGGACCAGGGACAGGGGGCGCGAACACCGGGGAGCTGTTTTTT
D: TRBD1
V: TRBV24-1
length: 18
J: TRBJ2-2
size: .

CDR3: CASSQGTGEAFF
DNA: TGTGCCAGCAGTCAAGGGACAGGTGAAGCTTTCTTT
D: TRBD1
V: TRBV12-3/TRBV12-4
length: 12
J: TRBJ1-1
size: .

CDR3: CASSPRASNNEKLFF
DNA: TGTGCCAGCAGCCCCCGGGCGTCGAATAATGAAAAACTGTTTTTT
D: .
V: TRBV7-8
length: 15
J: TRBJ1-4
size: .

CDR3: CASSAPDRSEQFF
DNA: TGTGCCAGCAGCGCTCCGGACAGGAGTGAGCAGTTCTTC
D: TRBD1
V: TRBV2
length: 13
J: TRBJ2-1
size: .

CDR3: CASRLAGGGEQFF
DNA: TGTGCCAGCAGACTAGCGGGAGGGGGTGAGCAGTTCTTC
D: TRBD2
V: TRBV28
length: 13
J: TRBJ2-1
size: .

CDR3: CASSYLGLDTGELFF
DNA: TGTGCCAGCAGTTACCTGGGGTTGGACACCGGGGAGCTGTTTTTT
D: .
V: TRBV6-2/TRBV6-3
length: 15
J: TRBJ2-2
size: .

CDR3: CASSTSGSSKGHEQFF
DNA: TGTGCCAGTAGCACAAGCGGGAGTTCCAAGGGGCATGAGCAGTTCTTC
D: TRBD2
V: TRBV19
length: 16
J: TRBJ2-1
size: .

CDR3: CASSPQRLAGDLSNEQFF
DNA: TGTGCCAGCAGCCCCCAGAGACTAGCGGGAGATCTATCCAATGAGCAGTTCTTC
D: TRBD2
V: TRBV7-3
length: 18
J: TRBJ2-1
size: few

CDR3: CASRPTGGSGNTIYF
DNA: TGTGCCAGCAGGCCAACAGGGGGCTCTGGAAACACCATATATTTT
D: TRBD1
V: TRBV6-5
length: 15
J: TRBJ1-3
size: .

CDR3: CASSVLLGQGNGYTF
DNA: TGTGCCAGTAGTGTCCTCCTCGGACAGGGTAATGGCTACACCTTC
D: TRBD1
V: TRBV19
length: 15
J: TRBJ1-2
size: .

CDR3: CASSPPGLGAFF
DNA: TGTGCCAGCAGCCCCCCCGGGCTAGGGGCTTTCTTT
D: .
V: TRBV7-2
length: 12
J: TRBJ1-1
size: .